This T cell receptor (beta chain) is from a study of blood T cell repertoires in COVID-19. Study overall: Acute and convalescent COVID-19 specimens originated in the United States, Italy and Spain. Sample material is recorded as cDNA or gDNA derived from T cells, B-cell-depleted T cells, or PBMCs.

Original methodology: Nucleated cell number was recorded as an estimate derived from reference gene primer amplification. The assay was immunoSEQ multiplex PCR, and TCRdb's table has in-frame clones only and misses some. Clone size and the V and J calls come from that table; the DNA yielded D and trimming. The sample shows 150,000 to 200,000 clones, 70% to 85% of them seen only once. The CDR3 runs 15 residues. The V and J ends lost 3 bases and 5 bases, in that order; junction bases with no gene match: 6. The V gene's germline CDR1 is SEHNR and CDR2 FQNEAQ (reference sequence). Seattle patient enrollment occurred during active infection, with longitudinal follow-up thereafter.

The sample comprised peripheral blood. This chain connects TRBV7-9 to TRBJ1-4; 7 bases are a match to TRBD1. The clonotype comes from a woman between 40 and 50 years old with COVID-19, enrolled during active disease. The DNA for the CDR3 is TGTGCCAGCAGCTTGGGACAGCGGCACAATGAAAAACTGTTTTTT. Its translation: CASSLGQRHNEKLFF.